These 12 T cell receptor beta chains originate from one sample sequenced in a study of cytomegalovirus exposure and HLA in healthy donors. Use of 60 Vbeta and 13 Jbeta primers characterized the PCR. The method was immunoSEQ multiplex PCR; TCRdb's version includes in-frame clones alone and lacks a portion of them. In the table there are 150,000 or so clones, 80% to 90% of which are singletons. The sample comprised PBMCs. Every receptor here comes from a man younger than 35 in good health and CMV-seropositive.

There are a few counts of this clone. The chain has TRBV25-1 and TRBJ1-2; 9 nucleotides line up with TRBD1. The junction had 12 bases not matched to a gene; V was cut back by 8 bases and J by 8 bases. The CDR3 runs 14 residues. Germline-derived CDR1 and CDR2 are MGHDK and SYGVNS. The CDR3 DNA follows: TGTGCCAGCGCGGTTGGGGGGACAGGGAGAGGCTACACCTTC. It encodes CASAVGGTGRGYTF.

The chain recombines TRBV19 with TRBJ2-1; 9 nucleotides match TRBD2. The CDR3 sequence is 16 residues long. V trimming: 3 bases; J trimming: 3 bases; junction bases outside the gene matches: 6. CDR1 is LNHDA, CDR2 SQIVND, per germline (reference sequence). The CDR3 region has the DNA TGTGCCAGTAGTATGAGTGGGCGGGGGGGCTACAATGAGCAGTTCTTC. Translating it yields CASSMSGRGGYNEQFF.

The CDR3 here is CASSLDGREAGYSNQPQHF. The CDR3 nucleotides read TGTGCCAGCAGCTTAGACGGCAGGGAGGCAGGGTATAGCAATCAGCCCCAGCATTTT. V gene TRBV7-6 combines with J gene TRBJ1-5; weak D call: TRBD1 (5 bases). The CDR3 runs 19 residues. Per the germline V gene, CDR1 is SGHVS and CDR2 is FNYEAQ. The V end was cut by 1 base, the J end by 0 bases, with 19 bases between.

The chain is built from TRBV7-9 and TRBJ1-5; 7 bases are a match to TRBD1. Trimming took 5 bases from V and 6 from J; bases not matched to a gene: 1. Germline CDR1 SEHNR, CDR2 FQNEAQ (reference sequence). The CDR3 consists of 12 residues. The DNA for the CDR3 is TGTGCCAGCAGCCCAGGGGGTCAGCCCCAGCATTTT. Protein sequence: CASSPGGQPQHF.

The J gene is TRBJ2-3, the V gene TRBV11-3; 7 bases fit TRBD2. CDR1 and CDR2 (germline): SGHNT, YENEEA. V shed 1 base, J shed 1 base, and the junction held 5 bases outside the gene matches. The CDR3 sequence is 16 residues long. CDR3 coding DNA: TGTGCCAGCAGCTTAGGGTCTAGCGGCGGCACAGATACGCAGTATTTT. It codes for CASSLGSSGGTDTQYF.

This chain links TRBV7-9 with TRBJ1-5; D is perhaps TRBD1 (6 bases). Trimming took off 11 bases at V and 0 bases at J, with 20 bases between the two ends. This CDR3 spans 16 amino acids. Per germline, CDR1 SEHNR and CDR2 FQNEAQ (reference sequence). CDR3 region: CACTNPGTHSNQPQHF. CDR3 sequence (DNA): TGTGCCTGCACAAACCCCGGGACACATAGCAATCAGCCCCAGCATTTT.

The chain has TRBV10-3 and TRBJ2-1; 15 positions agree with TRBD2. Germline lookup yields CDR1 ENHRY and CDR2 SYGVKD. V lost 2 bases to trimming and J lost 7 bases; unmatched junction nucleotides: 9. The CDR3 contains 18 residues. This CDR3 is CAISEGLAGGPGMNEQFF. DNA of the CDR3: TGTGCCATCAGTGAGGGACTAGCGGGGGGGCCGGGGATGAATGAGCAGTTCTTC.

This clone occurred once. The chain couples TRBV5-5 to TRBJ2-7; D is undetermined. Per the germline V gene, CDR1 is SGHKS and CDR2 is YYEKEE (reference sequence). The CDR3 extends over 12 amino acids. Deletions cut 3 bases from V and 3 bases from J, with 7 bases between. The CDR3 here is CASSSPYYEQYF. For the CDR3, the DNA is TGTGCCAGCAGCTCCCCTTACTACGAGCAGTACTTC.

The chain is built from TRBV2 and TRBJ2-3; D unresolved. Trimming cost V 6 bases and J 1 base, with 8 bases left between them. The CDR3 runs 13 residues. Per the germline V gene, CDR1 is SNHLY and CDR2 is FYNNEI. The CDR3 bases are TGTGCCAGCAGGATGTCGGGCACAGATACGCAGTATTTT. It specifies CASRMSGTDTQYF.

On this clone: The junction departs from the called germline gene at one end, perhaps through a read error. The chain joins TRBV4-1 to TRBJ1-5, with a weak D call TRBD1 (5 bases). Looked up from germline, CDR1 is MGHRA and CDR2 is YSYEKL. The CDR3 is made up of 13 amino acids. CDR3 amino acids: CASSQVIGGARVF. The CDR3 region has the DNA TGCGCCAGCAGCCAAGTAATCGGCGGGGCGAGGGTTTTT.

The chain carries TRBV7-6 and TRBJ1-4; D possibly corresponds to TRBD1 (6 bases). The ends were cut back, 5 bases at V and 2 bases at J, with 18 bases in the middle. The CDR3 is 17 amino acids. Germline-derived CDR1 and CDR2 are SGHVS and FNYEAQ. The CDR3 loop is CASSLSIRGITNEKLFF. The CDR3 bases are TGTGCCAGCAGCCTTTCCATCAGGGGCATCACTAATGAAAAACTGTTTTTT.

V and J are TRBV28 and TRBJ1-5; D is uncertain. Looked up from germline, CDR1 is MDHEN and CDR2 is SYDVKM. The CDR3 runs 14 residues. Trimming shortened V by 1 base and J by 2 bases, and 6 bases separated the two germline ends. The CDR3 spells CASSLSPGNQPQHF. Here the CDR3 DNA reads TGTGCCAGCAGTTTATCCCCGGGCAATCAGCCCCAGCATTTT.